Sequencing of this TCR beta chain was carried out in a study of human T cells and chemical hapten exposure. Study information: Patients had diphenylcyclopropenone applied to the scalp weekly throughout the approximately 26-week study.

With regard to this clonotype: Its target is not known.

Described time point: patch test 3, about 24 weeks after DPC sensitization. Stated treatment: therapeutic diphenylcyclopropenone sensitization with weekly scalp DPC. Per the original data handling: Sample-level TCR yields exhibited a median of approximately 96,000, with a range of roughly 20,000 to 700,000. MiXCR, run by TCRdb on the RACE reads, gives a single entry per CDR3 protein. In this record, the V and J calls reflect TCRdb's handling and not the investigators' own analysis. This sample yields over 150,000 distinct CDR3 sequences, of which 25% to 30% are seen a single time; around 2.3% belongs to the top ten. Points from the study as a whole: Once DPC sensitization occurred, TCRs above 1 in 1000 frequency showed no change. Donors in the study had alopecia, meaning their immune response may differ from healthy people's.

The V gene lost 5 bases and the J gene lost 8 bases, with 29 bases spanning the gap. The V gene's germline CDR1 is SGHTA and CDR2 FQGNSA. The CDR3 totals 18 residues. The receptor's source is a woman under 30 with alopecia areata. Some clones in this sample may be carry-over from other donors' samples. This chain uses TRBV7-2 with TRBJ2-3; D is perhaps TRBD2 (5 bases). The material was whole blood, obtained in connection with sensitization to the hapten diphenylcyclopropenone (DPC). The CDR3 here is CASSPLGRGAADGGTQYF. The CDR3 nucleotides read TGTGCCAGCAGCCCCCTGGGCCGGGGTGCGGCAGATGGCGGTACGCAGTATTTT.